This is a list of T cell receptor beta chains from one sample in a study of human T cells and chemical hapten exposure. TCRdb recomputed calls from the RACE reads with MiXCR, one row per CDR3 protein. Among 250,000 to 300,000 distinct CDR3 sequences listed, 7.7% were seen once. This specimen was whole blood, taken in connection with sensitization to the hapten diphenylcyclopropenone (DPC). The source is a young man with alopecia areata. Some clones in this sample may be carry-over from other donors' samples. The conserved cysteine and the conserved F or W are not part of the CDR3 here. A D gene is named only where the DNA matches it firmly. Not every row has a clone size; where given, it reads once, few, many or a size class.

cdr3_aa j_call d_call v_call clone_size
SVTPGRQETQY TRBJ2-5 - TRBV29-1 -
SARERDPVGELF TRBJ2-2 - TRBV20-1 -
ASSVIGNYGYT TRBJ1-2 - TRBV9 few
ASRGTVNATNEKLF TRBJ1-4 TRBD1 TRBV2 -
ASSYPRQALIPIAKNIQY TRBJ2-4 - TRBV6-2/TRBV6-3 -
ASSQGTITYNEQF TRBJ2-1 - TRBV6-2/TRBV6-3 few
ASSHDVDREVSGYT TRBJ1-2 TRBD1 TRBV4-3 many
SATPGPRGGGYT TRBJ1-2 - TRBV20-1 -
ASKFAREETQY TRBJ2-5 - TRBV2 many
ASSFGQRNSPLH TRBJ1-6 - TRBV12-3/TRBV12-4 few
SVLVKSSGNTIY TRBJ1-3 - TRBV29-1 few
ASSSWIGGETQY TRBJ2-5 - TRBV7-9 -